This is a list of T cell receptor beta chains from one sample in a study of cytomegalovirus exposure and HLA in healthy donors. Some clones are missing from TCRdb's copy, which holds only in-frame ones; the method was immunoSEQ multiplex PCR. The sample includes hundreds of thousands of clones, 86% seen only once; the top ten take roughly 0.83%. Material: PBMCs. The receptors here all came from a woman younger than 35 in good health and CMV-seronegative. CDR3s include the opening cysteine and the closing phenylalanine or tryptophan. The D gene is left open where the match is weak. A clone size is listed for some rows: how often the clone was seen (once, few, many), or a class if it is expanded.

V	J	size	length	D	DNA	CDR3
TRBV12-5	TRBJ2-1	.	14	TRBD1	TGTGCTAGTGCCCTGGGACAGGGATACGATGAGCAGTTCTTC	CASALGQGYDEQFF
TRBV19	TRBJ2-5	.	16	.	TGTGCCAGTAGTATGACAATGAGGGGGGGCGGAGAGACCCAGTACTTC	CASSMTMRGGGETQYF
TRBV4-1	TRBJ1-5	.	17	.	TGCGCCAGCAGCCAAGAGGGGGCGGGCTATAGCAATCAGCCCCAGCATTTT	CASSQEGAGYSNQPQHF
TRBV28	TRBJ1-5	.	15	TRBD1	TGTGCCAGCAGGTCCGGGACAGGGGTTGGTCAGCCCCAGCATTTT	CASRSGTGVGQPQHF
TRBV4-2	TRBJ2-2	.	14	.	TGTGCCAGCAGCCAAGTCGAGGACACCGGGGAGCTGTTTTTT	CASSQVEDTGELFF
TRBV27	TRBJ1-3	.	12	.	TGTGCCAGCAGCCACAGGGAAAACACCATATATTTT	CASSHRENTIYF
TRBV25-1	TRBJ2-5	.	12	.	TGTGCCAGCTTAGCGGATAAGAGAACCCAGTACTTC	CASLADKRTQYF
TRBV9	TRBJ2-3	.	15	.	TGTGCCAGCAGCGCGTGGGGCGAAGGGCTCGATACGCAGTATTTT	CASSAWGEGLDTQYF
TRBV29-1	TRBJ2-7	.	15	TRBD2	TGCAGCGTGGGAAACCCTAGCGGGAGCTCCTACGAGCAGTACTTC	CSVGNPSGSSYEQYF
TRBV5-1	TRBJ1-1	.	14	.	TGCGCCAGCCAAAACTCCCGGGGGAACACTGAAGCTTTCTTT	CASQNSRGNTEAFF
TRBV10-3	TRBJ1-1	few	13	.	TGTGCCATCAGCGAAAAGGCGGACACTGAAGCTTTCTTT	CAISEKADTEAFF
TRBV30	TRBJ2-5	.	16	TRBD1	TGTGCCTTCTATAACCCCGGGACAGGGGGCAAAGAGACCCAGTACTTC	CAFYNPGTGGKETQYF
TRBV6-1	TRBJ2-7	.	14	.	TGTGCCAGCAGTGTAGGGGCCGTCGCCTACGAGCAGTACTTC	CASSVGAVAYEQYF
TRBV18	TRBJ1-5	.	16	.	TGTGCCAGCTCACCAACCGGGTCCTTAAGCAATCAGCCCCAGCATTTT	CASSPTGSLSNQPQHF
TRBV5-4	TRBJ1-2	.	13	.	TGTGCCAGCAGCCAGGGTTATAGAGGTGGCTACACCTTC	CASSQGYRGGYTF
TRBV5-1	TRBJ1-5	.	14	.	TGCGCCAGCAGCTTGGACAGTAGCAATCAGCCCCAGCATTTT	CASSLDSSNQPQHF
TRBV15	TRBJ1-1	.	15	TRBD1	TGTGCCACCAGTATGGGGACAGGGAGTAAATTCGAAGCTTTCTTT	CATSMGTGSKFEAFF
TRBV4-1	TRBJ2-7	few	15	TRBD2	TGCGCCAGCAGCCAACTAGCGGGAGGAAGGGACGAGCAGTACTTC	CASSQLAGGRDEQYF
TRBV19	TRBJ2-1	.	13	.	TGTGCCACACAACTAGCTGACTACAATGAGCAGTTCTTC	CATQLADYNEQFF
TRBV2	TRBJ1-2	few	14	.	TGTGCCAGCAGCAGACAGAATTCTAACTATGGCTACACCTTC	CASSRQNSNYGYTF
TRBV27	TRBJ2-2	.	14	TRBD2	TGTGCCAGCAGTTTTGGGACTAGGAGTGGGGAGCTGTTTTTT	CASSFGTRSGELFF
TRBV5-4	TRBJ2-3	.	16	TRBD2	TGTGCCAGCAGCTATGAGCGGGGGGGCCACACAGATACGCAGTATTTT	CASSYERGGHTDTQYF
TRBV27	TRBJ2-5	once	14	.	TGTGCCAGCAGTTCACACAGGGCTGGGGAGACCCAGTACTTC	CASSSHRAGETQYF
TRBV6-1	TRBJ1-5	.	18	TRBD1	TGTGCCAGCAGTGTGCAGGGGCGGCAGACAGGGGCCTATAAGCCCCAGCATTTT	CASSVQGRQTGAYKPQHF
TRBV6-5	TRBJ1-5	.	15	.	TGTGCCAGCAGTAGACAAGGGGTAAGGGATCAGCCCCAGCATTTT	CASSRQGVRDQPQHF
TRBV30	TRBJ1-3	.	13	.	TGTGCCTGGCACGCGGGTTCTGGAAACACCATATATTTT	CAWHAGSGNTIYF
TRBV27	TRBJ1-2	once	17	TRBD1	TGTGCCAGCAGACCGGGAGACAGGGCACAGCGCTACTATGGCTACACCTTC	CASRPGDRAQRYYGYTF
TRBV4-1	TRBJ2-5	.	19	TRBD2	TGCGCCAGCAGCCACCCGGGGCGGGGAGGGCTAGCGGGGGTAAAGACCCAGTACTTC	CASSHPGRGGLAGVKTQYF
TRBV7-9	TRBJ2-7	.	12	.	TGTGCCAGCAGCTGGGACACCCACGAGCAGTACTTC	CASSWDTHEQYF
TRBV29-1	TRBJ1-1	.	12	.	TGCAGCGTTATACAGGCGAACACTGAAGCTTTCTTT	CSVIQANTEAFF
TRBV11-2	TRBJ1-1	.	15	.	TGTGCCAGCAGCTCTTTTAAGGGGCGTGGGACTGAAGCTTTCTTT	CASSSFKGRGTEAFF
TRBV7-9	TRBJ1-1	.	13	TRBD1	TGTGCCAGCAGTTGGGACAGGGGGACTGAAGCTTTCTTT	CASSWDRGTEAFF
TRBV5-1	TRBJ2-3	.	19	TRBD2	TGCGCCAGCAGCTCAAGGGGGCTAGCGGGAGCGGGAGGCACAGATACGCAGTATTTT	CASSSRGLAGAGGTDTQYF
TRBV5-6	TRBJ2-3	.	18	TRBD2	TGTGCCAGCAGCTGGGGATACTCGACTAGCGGGGCCACAGATACGCAGTATTTT	CASSWGYSTSGATDTQYF
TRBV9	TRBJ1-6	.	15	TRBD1	TGTGCCAGCAGCGCACAGGGGGAGGAAGGGTCACCCCTCCACTTT	CASSAQGEEGSPLHF
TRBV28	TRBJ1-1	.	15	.	TGTGCCAGCAGTGAAGCAGGGAGGGCATACACTGAAGCTTTCTTT	CASSEAGRAYTEAFF
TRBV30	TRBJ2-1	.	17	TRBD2	TGTGCCTGGAGTGTAGGGACTAGCGGGGTTAAAAGCAATGAGCAGTTCTTC	CAWSVGTSGVKSNEQFF
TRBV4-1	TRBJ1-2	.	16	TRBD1	TGCGCCAGCAGCCAGGGGCGGGACAGGATCATGGGGGGCTACACCTTC	CASSQGRDRIMGGYTF
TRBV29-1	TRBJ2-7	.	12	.	TGCAGCGGACTGGACAGAAACTACGAGCAGTACTTC	CSGLDRNYEQYF
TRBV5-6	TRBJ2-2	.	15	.	TGTGCCAGCAGCCTACGACAGGTGAACACCGGGGAGCTGTTTTTT	CASSLRQVNTGELFF
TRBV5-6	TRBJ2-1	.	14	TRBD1	TGTGCCAGCAGCTTGAAGACAGGGTGGAATGAGCAGTTCTTC	CASSLKTGWNEQFF
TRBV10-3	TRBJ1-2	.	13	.	TGTGCCATCAGTCAGGACACCAACTATGGCTACACCTTC	CAISQDTNYGYTF
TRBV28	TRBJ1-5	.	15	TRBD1	TGTGCCAGCAGTTTCGAGACAGGGGGAAGTCAGCCCCAGCATTTT	CASSFETGGSQPQHF
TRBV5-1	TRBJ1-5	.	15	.	TGCGCCAGCAGCCCCCGGGGGGGGGCCGATCAGCCCCAGCATTTT	CASSPRGGADQPQHF
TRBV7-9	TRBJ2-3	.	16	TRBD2	TGTGCCAGCAGCCAATTAGCGGGGTTTTCCACAGATACGCAGTATTTT	CASSQLAGFSTDTQYF
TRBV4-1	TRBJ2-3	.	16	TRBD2	TGCGCCAGCAGCCAAGCCTTACTAGCGGTGGGAAATACGCAGTATTTT	CASSQALLAVGNTQYF
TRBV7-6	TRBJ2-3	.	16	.	TGTGCCAGCAGCTTAATGACGGGAGTGACCACAGATACGCAGTATTTT	CASSLMTGVTTDTQYF
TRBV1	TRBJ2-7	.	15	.	TGCACCAGCAGCCAAGCGACTAGCGGGAGCTACGAGCAGTACTTC	CTSSQATSGSYEQYF
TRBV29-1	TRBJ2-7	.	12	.	TGCAGCGTCGTGCAGGGTTCTCCCGAGCAGTACTTC	CSVVQGSPEQYF
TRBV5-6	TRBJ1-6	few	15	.	TGTGCCAGCAGGTACAACGACCTCCCGGGTTCACCCCTCCACTTT	CASRYNDLPGSPLHF